The clone carrying this T cell receptor (beta chain) is medium-sized in the sample. Antigen unknown. No treatment of any kind had been given to any patient before thyroid surgery. In the original workflow: Researchers built a distant-metastasis classifier for papillary thyroid cancer that drew on CDR3 differences across clinicopathological groups. TCRdb reassembled clones from the PCR reads with MiXCR. The V and J calls and clone size come from TCRdb's table, not from the authors' own analysis. Altogether about 30,000 clones are present, about 25% being singletons, with the ten largest covering 2% to 3%. This specimen belongs to a study of metastatic and nonmetastatic thyroid tumors. Whole-study context: Across peripheral blood and tumor or nodule tissue samples taken from malignant and benign thyroid patients, the repertoires were compared with one another.

CDR1 MNHNS and CDR2 SASEGT come from the germline V gene. V was cut by 2 bases and J by 0 bases, with 8 bases left in between. The CDR3 spans 14 residues. General study results and limits: Reportedly, malignant thyroid tumors had significantly higher TCR beta diversity than benign nodules, in blood and tumor.

The source of this sequence is a female donor with papillary thyroid cancer or a benign thyroid nodule (not recorded which). Some clones in this sample may be carry-over from other donors' samples. The rearrangement joins TRBV6-1 to TRBJ2-7; possibly TRBD2 for D (5 bases). Sequenced material: blood. The CDR3 sequence is CASSELGSSYEQYF. The CDR3 coding sequence is TGTGCCAGCAGTGAATTAGGGAGCTCCTACGAGCAGTACTTC.